This record looks at one T cell receptor beta chain sequence and its context. Its target is not known. This sample was taken from a study of cytomegalovirus exposure and HLA in healthy donors. Background on the study: Later analysis reported that the roughly 110 validation repertoires shared the platform of the roughly 710 first-cohort repertoires. Findings and caveats of the study: The study designated around 150 TCR beta chains cytomegalovirus-associated. The finding came from a later analysis; first-cohort TCR clusters tended to co-occur in the roughly 120 validation repertoires. The majority of TCR sequences were rare, yet some public TCRs appeared in many donors.

Sequencing used immunoSEQ multiplex PCR; TCRdb keeps in-frame clones, though not all of them. Of 70,000 or so clones listed, approximately 94% are singletons. V dropped 4 bases and J dropped 11 bases, with 12 bases sitting between them. This CDR3 spans 12 amino acids. Germline-derived CDR1 and CDR2 are SGHTA and FQGNSA. The sequence was obtained from a woman aged 18 to 35 in good health and CMV-seronegative. The sequencing input was PBMCs. The V and J genes are TRBV7-2 and TRBJ2-4; no clear D. CDR3 sequence: CASSSVRDFQYF. The DNA of the CDR3 is TGTGCCAGCAGCTCGGTCCGAGACTTTCAGTACTTC.